This T cell receptor (beta chain) was documented in a study of regulatory T cells in long-lasting Graves disease. Regarding the study as a whole: Study of thyroid tissue was not done, with only peripheral blood studied. Clonotypes that were public and shared totalled around 2,700 in persistent patients versus approximately 970 in new patients. There was favoring of TRBV28, TRBJ1-2 and TRBJ2-5 in persistent disease.

The time point here: newly diagnosed GD, antithyroid drugs for less than 3 months. After RNA was extracted from PBMCs, the TCR library was made from it. CDR3-region Arm-PCR and iRepertoire HTBI primers produced the TCR beta libraries. Each CDR3 protein is one row after TCRdb ran MiXCR on the multiplex PCR reads. The sample contains around 400,000 distinct CDR3 sequences, about 16% of which appear only once. CDR3 length: 17 amino acids. The J segment lost 3 bases and the V segment lost 0 bases, leaving 11 bases of the junction unmatched. The germline V gene has CDR1 SGDLS and CDR2 YYNGEE. This clonotype was recorded at least ten times. Antigen: not known.

This rearrangement joins TRBV9 to TRBJ1-1; 7 bases align to TRBD1. This sequence originates from a female donor with Graves disease. Material: peripheral blood mononuclear cells (PBMCs), obtained at new diagnosis, from a patient treated with antithyroid drugs. The DNA of the CDR3 is TGTGCCAGCAGCGTAGGACAGGGTGGGGGGAGAGACACTGAAGCTTTCTTT. It specifies CASSVGQGGGRDTEAFF. Filled out from reference TRBV9 and TRBJ1-1, the complete variable domain reads DSGVTQTPKHLITATGQRVTLRCSPRSGDLSVYWYQQSLDQGLQFLIQYYNGEERAKGNILERFSAQQFPDLHSELNLSSLELGDSALYFCASSVGQGGGRDTEAFFGQGTRLTVV.